The clone carrying this T cell receptor beta chain was observed a handful of times. Its antigen remains unknown. Trimming took 6 bases from V and 2 from J; bases not matched to a gene: 2. The CDR3 runs 14 residues. CDR1 and CDR2 (germline): MNHEY, SMNVEV (reference sequence). The data originate from a study of beta chain features in type 1 diabetes. About the study: All of the samples together had 107,917,701 sorted cells examined.

Findings of the study overall: Patients showed naive, central memory and Treg TCRB repertoires that appeared more similar than those of healthy donors.

Reverse transcription of all isolated RNA meant that expressed TCRB transcripts were sequenced. The protocol was immunoSEQ multiplex PCR, while the TCRdb copy is restricted to in-frame clones and leaves out a portion. Of about 350,000 clones in the sample, around a fifth were seen once. Sequenced: naive CD4+ T cells from blood. The source of this sequence is a woman aged 18-29 years in good health. The V call is TRBV27, the J call TRBJ1-2; 11 bases line up with TRBD1. The CDR3 nucleotides are TGTGCCAGCAGGGGGACAGGGGGAAACTATGGCTACACCTTC. Translation: CASRGTGGNYGYTF.